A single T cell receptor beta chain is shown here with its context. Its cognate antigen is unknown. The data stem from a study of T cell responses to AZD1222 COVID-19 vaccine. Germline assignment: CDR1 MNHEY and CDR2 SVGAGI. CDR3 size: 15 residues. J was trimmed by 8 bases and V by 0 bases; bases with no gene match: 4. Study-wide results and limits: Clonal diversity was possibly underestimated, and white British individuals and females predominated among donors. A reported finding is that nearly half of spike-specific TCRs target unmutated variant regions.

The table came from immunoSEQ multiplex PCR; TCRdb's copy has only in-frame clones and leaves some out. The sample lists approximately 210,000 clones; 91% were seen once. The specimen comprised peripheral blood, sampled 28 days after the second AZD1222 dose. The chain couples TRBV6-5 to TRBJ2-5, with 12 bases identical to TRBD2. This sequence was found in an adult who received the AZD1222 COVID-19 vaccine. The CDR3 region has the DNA TGTGCCAGCAGTTACTCTCCTAGCGGGAGGGGTACCCAGTACTTC. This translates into CASSYSPSGRGTQYF.